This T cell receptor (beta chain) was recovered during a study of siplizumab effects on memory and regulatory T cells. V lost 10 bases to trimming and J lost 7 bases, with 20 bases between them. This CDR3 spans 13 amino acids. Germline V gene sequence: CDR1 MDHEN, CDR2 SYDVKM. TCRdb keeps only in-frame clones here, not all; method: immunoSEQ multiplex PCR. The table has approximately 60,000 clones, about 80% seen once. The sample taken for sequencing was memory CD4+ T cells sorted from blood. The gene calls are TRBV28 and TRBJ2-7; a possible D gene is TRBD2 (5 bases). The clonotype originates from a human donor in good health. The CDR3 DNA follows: TGTGCCATCCATAGGGCGGGTATCGAGGAGCAGTACTTC. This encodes CAIHRAGIEEQYF. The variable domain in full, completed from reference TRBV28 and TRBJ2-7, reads DVKVTQSSRYLVKRTGEKVFLECVQDMDHENMFWYRQDPGLGLRLIYFSYDVKMKEKGDIPEGYSVSREKKERFSLILESASTNQTSMYLCAIHRAGIEEQYFGPGTRLTVT.